This T cell receptor (beta chain) is from a study of blood T cell repertoires in COVID-19. Trimming took off 3 bases at V and 4 bases at J, with 6 bases between the two ends. CDR1 is KGHDR, CDR2 SFDVKD, per germline. The CDR3 covers 13 residues. Original handling: Cell counts per sample came from amplifying reference gene primers. Sequenced by immunoSEQ multiplex PCR; TCRdb stores in-frame clones only, minus some. That table furnishes V, J and clone size, whereas the DNA furnished D and trimming. The table includes a few hundred thousand clones, 80% to 90% detected once. The genes are TRBV24-1 and TRBJ2-4; D is perhaps TRBD2 (6 bases). The sample taken for sequencing was PBMCs or T cells enriched from blood (not recorded which). The TCR comes from a middle-aged woman with acute COVID-19. The CDR3 DNA is TGTGCCACCAGTGATCGGGGGAAAAACATTCAGTACTTC. Translated, it gives CATSDRGKNIQYF.